One sample yielded the 10 T cell receptor beta chains listed below, sequenced in a study of blood T cell repertoires in COVID-19. Method: immunoSEQ multiplex PCR; TCRdb's copy keeps in-frame clones and lacks some. The table lists some 180,000 clones, around 90% of them singletons. Sequencing was done on a sample of peripheral blood. The receptors here all came from a young man with COVID-19, enrolled during active disease.

The V and J genes are TRBV11-3 and TRBJ2-3; 8 bases are shared with TRBD1. The CDR3 sequence is 17 residues long. Germline V gene data show CDR1 as SGHNT and CDR2 as YENEEA. V shed 3 bases and J 0 bases; nucleotides not matched to a gene: 8. The CDR3 loop is CASSLYRGSLSTDTQYF. DNA of the CDR3: TGTGCCAGCAGCTTGTACAGGGGGTCTTTGAGCACAGATACGCAGTATTTT.

The chain combines TRBV19 with TRBJ2-2; D is unclear. In germline, CDR1 is LNHDA, CDR2 SQIVND (reference sequence). The CDR3 loop spans 16 amino acids. Trimming stripped 3 bases from V and 0 bases from J, with 11 bases between. CDR3 DNA sequence: TGTGCCAGTAGTATGTATGGGCGAACGAACACCGGGGAGCTGTTTTTT. It yields the protein CASSMYGRTNTGELFF.

V gene TRBV13 combines with J gene TRBJ2-1, with 12 positions matching TRBD2. Germline assignment: CDR1 PRHDT and CDR2 FYEKMQ (reference sequence). V lost 3 bases to trimming and J lost 5 bases; unmatched junction nucleotides: 2. The CDR3 runs to 15 residues. CDR3 in amino acids: CASSLGLAGHNEQFF. CDR3 nucleotides: TGTGCCAGCAGCTTGGGACTAGCGGGTCACAATGAGCAGTTCTTC.

This chain joins TRBV24-1 and TRBJ2-3; 8 bases agree with TRBD2. From germline, CDR1 is KGHDR and CDR2 SFDVKD. V shed 0 bases, J shed 4 bases, and the junction held 5 bases outside the gene matches. This CDR3 comprises 16 residues. The CDR3 DNA reads as TGTGCCACCAGTGATTTGCAAGCGGGAGAGGCAGATACGCAGTATTTT. The encoded protein is CATSDLQAGEADTQYF.

This chain links TRBV7-6 with TRBJ2-1; 9 bases line up with TRBD2. Trimming took 3 bases from V and 3 from J; bases not matched to a gene: 6. CDR1 and CDR2 from the germline V gene are SGHVS and FNYEAQ. There are 16 residues in the CDR3. CDR3 sequence: CASSFFRTSDYNEQFF. In DNA form, the CDR3 reads TGTGCCAGCAGCTTTTTTCGGACTAGCGACTACAATGAGCAGTTCTTC.

The chain uses TRBV7-9 and TRBJ2-7; D is unclear. The CDR3 is 12 residues long. Between the trimmed V and J ends, which lost 1 base and 6 bases, there was a span of 7 bases. The germline gives CDR1 SEHNR, CDR2 FQNEAQ (reference sequence). The CDR3 spells CASSLGMAEQYF. Written as DNA, the CDR3 is TGTGCCAGCAGCTTAGGAATGGCCGAGCAGTACTTC.

This clone was counted a few times. V is TRBV20-1 and J is TRBJ2-7; a possible D gene is TRBD1 (5 bases). With 3 bases removed from V and 5 bases from J, the gap between germline ends came to 8 bases. The CDR3 is 11 residues long. The germline V gene encodes CDR1 DFQATT and CDR2 SNEGSKA (reference sequence). The CDR3 DNA reads as TGCAGTGCTAGGGCAGGGCACGAGCAGTACTTC. Residues: CSARAGHEQYF.

This chain joins TRBV15 and TRBJ1-2; 7 nucleotides align to TRBD1. Unmatched junction bases numbered 8, after V lost 0 bases and J lost 4 bases. Germline CDR1 and CDR2: LNHNV and YYDKDF (reference sequence). The CDR3 is 16 residues long. The CDR3 DNA reads as TGTGCCACCAGCAGAGATCACCCCGGGACAGCCTATGGCTACACCTTC. It translates to CATSRDHPGTAYGYTF.

The V call is TRBV6-5, the J call TRBJ2-7, with a tentative D call TRBD1 (5 bases). V dropped 7 bases and J dropped 7 bases, with 23 bases sitting between them. Per the germline V gene, CDR1 is MNHEY and CDR2 is SVGAGI. The CDR3 consists of 15 residues. The CDR3 nucleotides are TGTGCCAGCATCGGTGGGCTTAAGGGGTATAGGGAGCAGTACTTC. Translated, it gives CASIGGLKGYREQYF.

This clone has just a few counts. This chain joins TRBV27 and TRBJ1-6; the match to TRBD1 covers 7 bases. This CDR3 region has 14 residues. Germline CDR1 MNHEY, CDR2 SMNVEV (reference sequence). V shed 4 bases, J shed 7 bases, and the junction held 4 bases outside the gene matches. CDR3 amino acids: CASSYRGGNSPLHF. Written as DNA, the CDR3 is TGTGCCAGCAGTTACAGGGGTGGCAATTCACCCCTCCACTTT.